These 23 T cell receptor beta chains originate from one sample sequenced in a study of blood T cell repertoires in COVID-19. Profiling relied on immunoSEQ multiplex PCR, and the TCRdb table lists in-frame clones only, not all of them. Of about 210,000 clones in the sample, roughly 84% were seen once. Material for sequencing was PBMCs or T cells enriched from blood (not recorded which). These receptors originate from a young woman who had been exposed to COVID-19.

This clone has only one observation. The chain links TRBV7-8 to TRBJ2-1; TRBD2 matches 9 bases. With V trimmed by 7 bases and J by 6 bases, 10 bases remained unmatched. Germline loops: CDR1 SGHVS, CDR2 FQNEAQ. The CDR3 contains 15 residues. CDR3 sequence reads: CASTGLASSFNEQFF. CDR3 DNA sequence: TGTGCCAGCACCGGACTAGCGTCTTCGTTCAATGAGCAGTTCTTC.

In nucleotides, the CDR3 is TGTGCCAGTAGTATGGACTATCAGGGCAGGGAGATGGACACCGGGGAGCTGTTTTTT. Translation gives CASSMDYQGREMDTGELFF. J is TRBJ2-2 and V is TRBV19; D is perhaps TRBD2 (6 bases). Germline V gene sequence: CDR1 LNHDA, CDR2 SQIVND (reference sequence). Trimming shortened V by 3 bases and J by 3 bases, and 23 bases separated the two germline ends. The CDR3 has 19 amino acids.

V is TRBV20-1 and J is TRBJ1-4; 7 bases are shared with TRBD1. J gave up 5 bases and V 3 bases, and 12 bases lay outside the gene matches. The CDR3 contains 16 residues. Germline values: CDR1 DFQATT, CDR2 SNEGSKA (reference sequence). CDR3 DNA: TGCAGTGCTAGTGCTGCTTGGGGACAGCAAAATGAAAAACTGTTTTTT. It codes for CSASAAWGQQNEKLFF.

The chain has TRBV28 and TRBJ2-7, with a possible D match to TRBD1 (5 bases). Trimming removed 7 bases from V and 0 bases from J, with 16 bases in between. This CDR3 region has 15 residues. Germline V CDR1 and CDR2: MDHEN, SYDVKM. The DNA of the CDR3 is TGTGCCAGCAATTGGGGCCAGCCGGCCTCCTACGAGCAGTACTTC. The encoded protein is CASNWGQPASYEQYF.

As to this clone: At one of its ends the junction is not consistent with the germline gene, which may arise from a read error. This chain links TRBV7-2 with TRBJ1-3; the D is unclear. CDR3 size: 16 residues. CDR1 is SGHTA, CDR2 FQGNSA, per germline. The CDR3 sequence is CASSLRGYRDGYTIYF. The CDR3, as DNA: TGTGCCAGCAGCTTAAGAGGATACCGAGATGGATACACCATATATTTT.

This rearrangement joins TRBV9 to TRBJ1-3, with D possibly being TRBD1 (5 bases). The germline V and J ends were trimmed by 0 bases and 3 bases, with 13 bases remaining between them. CDR1 and CDR2 (germline): SGDLS, YYNGEE. The CDR3 is 16 amino acids. CDR3 loop: CASSVAPTGIGNTIYF. The CDR3 DNA reads TGTGCCAGCAGCGTAGCCCCCACAGGAATTGGAAACACCATATATTTT.

The chain joins TRBV5-8 to TRBJ2-2; no clear D. This CDR3 has 16 residues. V lost 1 base to trimming and J lost 4 bases, with 14 bases between them. CDR1 and CDR2 from the germline V gene are SGHTS and YDEGEE. CDR3 sequence (DNA): TGTGCCAGCAGCTTGCCGATCCACGTGCGCACCGGGGAGCTGTTTTTT. Amino acid sequence: CASSLPIHVRTGELFF. The full variable domain, with the rest looked up from reference TRBV5-8 and TRBJ2-2, is EAGVTQSPTHLIKTRGQQATLRCSPISGHTSVYWYQQALGLGLQFLLWYDEGEERNRGNFPPRFSGRQFPNYSSELNVNALELEDSALYLCASSLPIHVRTGELFFGEGSRLTVL.

The chain has TRBV6-5 and TRBJ1-1; D is uncertain. There are 16 residues in the CDR3. CDR1 and CDR2 from the germline V gene are MNHEY and SVGAGI. V lost 0 bases and J lost 1, with 12 bases in between. The CDR3, as DNA: TGTGCCAGCAGTTACTCATCCCGGACTGGGAACACTGAAGCTTTCTTT. Its protein product is CASSYSSRTGNTEAFF.

The gene calls are TRBV25-1 and TRBJ2-1; perhaps TRBD1 as D (6 bases). Germline V gives CDR1 MGHDK, CDR2 SYGVNS. The CDR3 sequence is 14 residues long. V shed 6 bases and J shed 9 bases, with 18 bases lying between them. The CDR3 reads CASRLQSGAGEQFF. The CDR3 nucleotides are TGTGCCAGCAGGTTACAATCAGGGGCGGGTGAGCAGTTCTTC. Using reference TRBV25-1 and TRBJ2-1 for the parts outside the CDR3, the full variable domain is EADIYQTPRYLVIGTGKKITLECSQTMGHDKMYWYQQDPGMELHLIHYSYGVNSTEKGDLSSESTVSRIRTEHFPLTLESARPSHTSQYLCASRLQSGAGEQFFGPGTRLTVL.

The V call is TRBV11-1, the J call TRBJ1-1; D call uncertain. Germline V gene data show CDR1 as SGHAT and CDR2 as FQDESV (reference sequence). V shed 3 bases and J shed 5 bases, with 10 bases lying between them. The CDR3 runs 13 residues. The CDR3, as DNA: TGTGCCAGCAGCTTGTGGGGAGGGACTGAAGCTTTCTTT. It is translated as CASSLWGGTEAFF.

V usage is TRBV7-2 and J usage is TRBJ2-7; 8 bases map to TRBD2. CDR3 length equals 15 residues. With 7 bases clipped from V and 7 bases from J, the junction kept 15 bases outside the gene matches. Per the germline V gene, CDR1 is SGHTA and CDR2 is FQGNSA. The CDR3 DNA reads TGTGCCAGCACGTCGGGAGGGCAGGGGTTGGGGGAGCAGTACTTC. It translates to CASTSGGQGLGEQYF. The complete variable domain, with remaining parts taken from reference TRBV7-2 and TRBJ2-7, reads GAGVSQSPSNKVTEKGKDVELRCDPISGHTALYWYRQSLGQGLEFLIYFQGNSAPDKSGLPSDRFSAERTGGSVSTLTIQRTQQEDSAVYLCASTSGGQGLGEQYFGPGTRLTVT.

J is TRBJ1-6 and V is TRBV5-1; no clear D. This CDR3 comprises 16 residues. Trimming left V 1 base short and J 4 bases short, with 12 bases between. Germline V gene sequence: CDR1 SGHRS, CDR2 YFSETQ. CDR3 sequence reads: CASSLLEGVYNSPLHF. In DNA form, the CDR3 reads TGCGCCAGCAGCTTGTTGGAGGGAGTGTATAATTCACCCCTCCACTTT. Filled out from reference TRBV5-1 and TRBJ1-6, the complete variable domain reads KAGVTQTPRYLIKTRGQQVTLSCSPISGHRSVSWYQQTPGQGLQFLFEYFSETQRNKGNFPGRFSGRQFSNSRSEMNVSTLELGDSALYLCASSLLEGVYNSPLHFGNGTRLTVT.

In DNA, the CDR3 is TGCAGCGTTGGTGGACAGGGGATGACTGAAGCTTTCTTT. Its translation is CSVGGQGMTEAFF. The J gene is TRBJ1-1, the V gene TRBV29-1; 9 bases agree with TRBD1. This CDR3 comprises 13 residues. Losses at the gene ends were 4 bases for V and 5 bases for J; bases not matched to a gene: 5. Germline V gene sequence: CDR1 SQVTM, CDR2 ANQGSEA.

The rearrangement uses TRBV7-9 and TRBJ1-3; TRBD1 matches 7 bases. Germline-derived CDR1 and CDR2 are SEHNR and FQNEAQ (reference sequence). With 6 bases clipped from V and 3 bases from J, the junction kept 5 bases outside the gene matches. The CDR3 loop spans 14 amino acids. CDR3 protein: CASRQGDSGNTIYF. CDR3 nucleotide sequence: TGTGCCAGCAGGCAGGGGGACAGTGGAAACACCATATATTTT.

The genes are TRBV20-1 and TRBJ2-5; 7 nucleotides match TRBD2. CDR1 is DFQATT and CDR2 is SNEGSKA in the germline V gene (reference sequence). The CDR3 totals 11 residues. As DNA, the CDR3 is TGCAGCCAGGGACTACAAGAGACCCAGTACTTC. It codes for CSQGLQETQYF.

This rearrangement joins TRBV19 to TRBJ1-2, with D possibly matching TRBD1 (5 bases). The germline V gene encodes CDR1 LNHDA and CDR2 SQIVND (reference sequence). This CDR3 contains 13 residues. Between the trimmed V and J ends, which lost 3 bases and 8 bases, there was a span of 13 bases. The CDR3 loop is CASSIREGNGYTF. CDR3 DNA sequence: TGTGCCAGTAGTATTCGGGAGGGGAACGGCTACACCTTC.

The rearrangement links TRBV11-2 to TRBJ1-1; D not certain. Germline V lookup: CDR1 SGHAT, CDR2 FQNNGV. V was cut by 0 bases and J by 0 bases, with 5 bases left in between. This CDR3 has 14 residues. This CDR3 is CASSLERLNTEAFF. The CDR3 DNA reads as TGTGCCAGCAGCTTAGAGCGTTTGAACACTGAAGCTTTCTTT. Together with reference TRBV11-2 and TRBJ1-1, the CDR3 gives the full variable domain: EAGVAQSPRYKIIEKRQSVAFWCNPISGHATLYWYQQILGQGPKLLIQFQNNGVVDDSQLPKDRFSAERLKGVDSTLKIQPAKLEDSAVYLCASSLERLNTEAFFGQGTRLTVV.

The sample holds a few counts of this clone. V and J are TRBV12-3 or TRBV12-4 and TRBJ2-7; D might be TRBD2 (7 bases). The CDR3 loop spans 13 amino acids. V was cut by 5 bases and J by 7 bases, with 15 bases left in between. The DNA of the CDR3 is TGTGCCAGCAGTCAGCGGGACACCCGGGAGCAGTACTTC. Amino acids: CASSQRDTREQYF.

The rearrangement joins TRBV7-9 to TRBJ2-6; D remains ambiguous. CDR1 is SEHNR, CDR2 FQNEAQ, per germline (reference sequence). The CDR3 has 15 residues. The V end was cut by 1 base, the J end by 0 bases, with 4 bases between. The CDR3 region is CASSLGSSGANVLTF. The CDR3 DNA follows: TGTGCCAGCAGCTTAGGGAGCTCTGGGGCCAACGTCCTGACTTTC.

This clone appeared once. The chain is built from TRBV6-5 and TRBJ1-2; 10 nucleotides agree with TRBD1. This CDR3 has 15 amino acids. The V and J ends lost 4 bases and 3 bases, in that order; junction bases with no gene match: 5. Per the germline V gene, CDR1 is MNHEY and CDR2 is SVGAGI. CDR3 loop: CASSSTGTGDYGYTF. The CDR3 DNA reads as TGTGCCAGCAGTTCCACCGGGACAGGGGACTATGGCTACACCTTC.

The J gene is TRBJ1-2, the V gene TRBV5-8, with D possibly matching TRBD1 (6 bases). The ends were cut back, 3 bases at V and 0 bases at J, with 18 bases in the middle. The CDR3 loop spans 17 amino acids. Germline values: CDR1 SGHTS, CDR2 YDEGEE. CDR3 DNA sequence: TGTGCCAGCAGCTCGCCAGGACAGACCCCGACTAACTATGGCTACACCTTC. Protein product: CASSSPGQTPTNYGYTF.

The rearrangement uses TRBV19 and TRBJ1-2; D is unresolved. The V gene lost 0 bases and the J gene lost 5 bases, with 10 bases spanning the gap. From germline, CDR1 is LNHDA and CDR2 SQIVND (reference sequence). The CDR3 runs 14 residues. CDR3 nucleotide sequence: TGTGCCAGTAGTATAGATCCCAGGTCTTATGGCTACACCTTC. Its protein is CASSIDPRSYGYTF.

J is TRBJ1-1 and V is TRBV10-3; 8 bases are shared with TRBD1. Per the germline V gene, CDR1 is ENHRY and CDR2 is SYGVKD. Germline trimming cut 2 bases from V and 1 base from J; bases unmatched to any gene: 6. The CDR3 is 16 amino acids. The chain's CDR3 is CAISERGQVPNTEAFF. The CDR3 region has the DNA TGTGCCATCAGTGAGAGGGGACAGGTCCCGAACACTGAAGCTTTCTTT.